Sequencing of this T cell receptor beta chain was carried out in a study of blood T cells in healthy people across ages. Sample-barcoded 5' priming and a J-beta primer mix drove a second PCR of roughly 6 to 12 cycles. Each TCR beta cDNA got a 12-nucleotide random molecular identifier. TCRdb redid the calling of the 5' RACE reads with MiXCR, one entry per CDR3 protein. This table has around 1.7 million distinct CDR3 sequences, approximately 30% appearing once. This CDR3 is built from 15 residues. The count of this clonotype is one. Antigen: not known. The germline gene is not matched at one end of the junction; a read error may be the cause. General study findings and limits: A roughly linear fall in TCR beta diversity per million T cells was seen with increasing age.

The sequence derives from a woman in her 30s in good health. V gene TRBV12-3 or TRBV12-4 combines with J gene TRBJ2-1; D is ambiguous. The sequenced sample consisted of blood. The CDR3 DNA sequence: TGTACCAGCAGTTTCTGGGATTTGGGAAACAATGAGCAGTTCTTC. Protein: CTSSFWDLGNNEQFF.